The 3 T cell receptor beta chains in this list originate from one sample, sequenced in a study of blood T cell repertoires in COVID-19. Sequenced by immunoSEQ multiplex PCR; TCRdb stores in-frame clones only, minus some. The repertoire includes some 47,000 clones, 80% to 90% of them detected once, and over 4% sits in the top ten. Sequencing was carried out using peripheral blood. The receptors originated from a man aged 60-69 years with active COVID-19.

This chain connects TRBV28 to TRBJ2-7; 11 bases match TRBD2. Trimming at V came to 3 bases and at J to 8 bases, leaving 6 bases not matched to a gene. The germline V gene has CDR1 MDHEN and CDR2 SYDVKM. The CDR3 totals 14 residues. The CDR3 reads CASSLLAGGLKQYF. The CDR3 DNA is TGTGCCAGCAGTTTGTTAGCGGGAGGGCTCAAGCAGTACTTC.

This chain connects TRBV28 to TRBJ1-3; the D gene is possibly TRBD1 (5 bases). V lost 8 bases to trimming and J lost 1 base, with 9 bases between them. CDR1 MDHEN and CDR2 SYDVKM come from the germline V gene. This CDR3 region has 13 residues. The CDR3, as DNA: TGTGCCAGCCTCAGGGTATCTGGAAACACCATATATTTT. Translation: CASLRVSGNTIYF.

CDR3 coding DNA: TGTGCCAGTAGTATACTGGGGACTAGCGGAATCTACGAGCAGTACTTC. Translating it yields CASSILGTSGIYEQYF. V gene TRBV19 combines with J gene TRBJ2-7; 11 bases are shared with TRBD2. The J segment lost 3 bases and the V segment lost 2 bases, leaving 6 bases of the junction unmatched. CDR3 length: 16 residues. Germline V gene sequence: CDR1 LNHDA, CDR2 SQIVND (reference sequence).